This T cell receptor (beta chain) was captured in a study of radiotherapy plus CTLA-4 blockade in lung cancer. The study's findings and limits: Strongest reported response predictors: early blood clone changes and post-radiation interferon-beta.

This clone has a handful of counts. Its antigen is unidentified. Profiled with immunoSEQ multiplex PCR; TCRdb holds only in-frame clones, not every one. The table shows 81,000 or so clones, with over 70% occurring only once. The sample in question was peripheral blood, obtained from a patient treated with radiotherapy plus ipilimumab. This clonotype was sampled from a human donor with non-small cell lung cancer whose response to radiotherapy plus ipilimumab could not be evaluated. Some clones in this sample may be carry-over from other donors' samples.

CDR3 in DNA: TGTGCCAGTAGTATAGGGCCAGGGTCTGAAGCTTTCTTT. It codes for CASSIGPGSEAFF. V is TRBV19 and J is TRBJ1-1; weak D call: TRBD1 (5 bases). The germline V and J ends were trimmed by 1 base and 6 bases, with 9 bases remaining between them. The CDR3 extends over 13 amino acids. CDR1 and CDR2 (germline): LNHDA, SQIVND (reference sequence).